These 26 T cell receptor beta chains were sequenced from one sample in a study of T cell changes during pregnancy in multiple sclerosis. Generated by immunoSEQ multiplex PCR, the TCRdb table keeps only in-frame clones and is missing some. The data contain 45,000 to 55,000 clones, around 92% of them seen just once; the ten biggest clones take up 0.75% to 0.95%. Here the sequenced sample was CD4+ T cells from peripheral blood mononuclear cells, taken in the second trimester of pregnancy. The receptors originated from a female donor in good health, enrolled as a control in a pregnancy study.

The chain couples TRBV2 to TRBJ2-2, with D possibly being TRBD1 (6 bases). Trimming stripped 4 bases from V and 6 bases from J, with 15 bases between. Germline loops: CDR1 SNHLY, CDR2 FYNNEI. This CDR3 has 15 amino acids. Here the CDR3 DNA reads TGTGCCAGCAGTGCACAGGGTTCTAGGGCCGGGGAGCTGTTTTTT. Its protein product is CASSAQGSRAGELFF.

V and J are TRBV30 and TRBJ1-5, with D possibly TRBD1 on 5 matching bases. This CDR3 contains 13 residues. Trimming took 1 base from V and 4 from J, leaving 8 bases between them. Germline-derived CDR1 and CDR2 are GTSNPN and SVGIG (reference sequence). This chain's CDR3 is CAWSGGGNQPQHF. DNA of the CDR3: TGTGCCTGGAGTGGCGGGGGGAATCAGCCCCAGCATTTT. Using reference TRBV30 and TRBJ1-5 for the parts outside the CDR3, the full variable domain is SQTIHQWPATLVQPVGSPLSLECTVEGTSNPNLYWYRQAAGRGLQLLFYSVGIGQISSEVPQNLSASRPQDRQFILSSKKLLLSDSGFYLCAWSGGGNQPQHFGDGTRLSIL.

The chain couples TRBV25-1 to TRBJ2-3; 9 bases align to TRBD1. The CDR3 length is 17 residues. V was clipped by 2 bases and J by 3 bases; unmatched bases: 9. CDR1 is MGHDK and CDR2 is SYGVNS in the germline V gene. Here the CDR3 reads CASSEERDRASTDTQYF. The CDR3 nucleotides are TGTGCCAGCAGTGAAGAACGGGACAGGGCTTCTACAGATACGCAGTATTTT.

The chain employs TRBV11-2 and TRBJ1-4, with D perhaps matching TRBD1 (5 bases). Germline lookup yields CDR1 SGHAT and CDR2 FQNNGV. The V end was cut by 3 bases, the J end by 4 bases, with 9 bases between. There are 14 residues in the CDR3. The CDR3 nucleotides read TGTGCCAGCAGCTTGACAGTGAATAATGAAAAACTGTTTTTT. Translating gives CASSLTVNNEKLFF. The full variable domain, in which reference TRBV11-2 and TRBJ1-4 provide the parts outside the CDR3, is EAGVAQSPRYKIIEKRQSVAFWCNPISGHATLYWYQQILGQGPKLLIQFQNNGVVDDSQLPKDRFSAERLKGVDSTLKIQPAKLEDSAVYLCASSLTVNNEKLFFGSGTQLSVL.

This clone was detected once. This chain connects TRBV5-6 to TRBJ2-1, with D tentatively TRBD2 (6 bases). Looked up from germline, CDR1 is SGHDT and CDR2 is YYEEEE. Trimming shortened V by 4 bases and J by 8 bases, and 13 bases separated the two germline ends. The CDR3 sequence is 13 residues long. The CDR3, as DNA: TGTGCCAGCAGCCCCTTGACGGGAGATGAGCAGTTCTTC. Its protein is CASSPLTGDEQFF.

This clone has only one observation. CDR3 DNA: TGCAGCGTTGCCACTAGCAGCGGGCAGTACTTC. Encoded protein: CSVATSSGQYF. This rearrangement joins TRBV29-1 to TRBJ2-7, with a tentative D call TRBD2 (6 bases). Trimming cost V 4 bases and J 9 bases, with 13 bases left between them. CDR3 length: 11 residues. CDR1 is SQVTM, CDR2 ANQGSEA, per germline.

The rearrangement uses TRBV7-6 and TRBJ1-1, with a possible D match to TRBD1 (5 bases). This CDR3 spans 15 amino acids. The germline V and J ends were trimmed by 2 bases and 1 base, with 11 bases remaining between them. Germline V gene sequence: CDR1 SGHVS, CDR2 FNYEAQ. CDR3 residues: CASSLSPGSNTEAFF. CDR3 nucleotide sequence: TGTGCCAGCAGCTTAAGTCCAGGGTCGAACACTGAAGCTTTCTTT. Complete variable domain (other parts from reference TRBV7-6 and TRBJ1-1): GAGVSQSPRYKVTKRGQDVALRCDPISGHVSLYWYRQALGQGPEFLTYFNYEAQQDKSGLPNDRFSAERPEGSISTLTIQRTEQRDSAMYRCASSLSPGSNTEAFFGQGTRLTVV.

The chain uses TRBV14 and TRBJ1-6, with TRBD1 matching 7 bases. CDR3 length: 15 amino acids. Unmatched junction bases numbered 4, after V lost 1 base and J lost 7 bases. The V gene's germline CDR1 is SGHDN and CDR2 FVKESK. In nucleotides, the CDR3 is TGTGCCAGCAGCCAAGCCGGACAGGCCAATTCACCCCTCCACTTT. It encodes CASSQAGQANSPLHF.

This sequence joins TRBV5-1 and TRBJ1-5; the D gene is possibly TRBD1 (5 bases). CDR1 and CDR2 from the germline V gene are SGHRS and YFSETQ. Trimming removed 4 bases from V and 4 bases from J, with 12 bases in between. The CDR3 is made up of 14 amino acids. The CDR3 loop reads CASSHPQENQPQHF. The CDR3 DNA follows: TGCGCCAGCAGCCACCCACAGGAGAATCAGCCCCAGCATTTT.

In DNA form, the CDR3 reads TGTGCCAGCAGTAACAGGGAGCCTGAAGCTTTCTTT. Amino acid sequence: CASSNREPEAFF. The V call is TRBV5-4, the J call TRBJ1-1; weak D call: TRBD1 (6 bases). Germline CDR1 and CDR2: SGHNT and YYREEE (reference sequence). With 5 bases removed from V and 6 bases from J, the gap between germline ends came to 11 bases. The length of the CDR3 is 12 residues.

V usage is TRBV7-6 and J usage is TRBJ1-1; D unclear. Germline V lookup: CDR1 SGHVS, CDR2 FNYEAQ. The CDR3 sequence is 11 residues long. The V end lost 7 bases, the J end lost 3 bases, and 6 bases lay between the germline ends. DNA of the CDR3: TGTGCCAGCAAGGGAGACACTGAAGCTTTCTTT. Its translation is CASKGDTEAFF.

This chain uses TRBV4-2 with TRBJ1-4; D not resolved. CDR1 and CDR2 (germline): LGHNA, YNFKEQ. The CDR3 extends over 15 amino acids. The V end lost 0 bases, the J end lost 5 bases, and 10 bases lay between the germline ends. The CDR3 DNA sequence: TGTGCCAGCAGCCAAGATCAGGTAGTGAATGAAAAACTGTTTTTT. It encodes CASSQDQVVNEKLFF.

The V call is TRBV28, the J call TRBJ1-4; D ambiguous. The germline gives CDR1 MDHEN, CDR2 SYDVKM. The length of the CDR3 is 13 residues. Trimming took off 7 bases at V and 14 bases at J, with 20 bases between the two ends. In DNA, the CDR3 is TGTGCCAGCATCCCCCGGAGGCAGTTTGGGCTGTTTTTT. As protein: CASIPRRQFGLFF.

The V gene is TRBV19, the J gene TRBJ1-5; possibly TRBD1 for D (6 bases). Germline CDR1 reads LNHDA; CDR2 reads SQIVND (reference sequence). The CDR3 extends over 17 amino acids. V dropped 2 bases and J dropped 4 bases, with 18 bases sitting between them. This CDR3 reads CASSISGGPTFNQPQHF. DNA of the CDR3: TGTGCCAGTAGTATAAGCGGGGGCCCTACCTTTAATCAGCCCCAGCATTTT.

The chain is built from TRBV7-2 and TRBJ1-2; D remains ambiguous. The CDR3 contains 13 residues. V was clipped by 3 bases and J by 8 bases, with 13 bases between them. Germline loops: CDR1 SGHTA, CDR2 FQGNSA. CDR3 nucleotide sequence: TGTGCCAGCAGCTTCCAGAGGGTTCGGGGCTACACCTTC. Translation: CASSFQRVRGYTF. Filled out from reference TRBV7-2 and TRBJ1-2, the complete variable domain reads GAGVSQSPSNKVTEKGKDVELRCDPISGHTALYWYRQSLGQGLEFLIYFQGNSAPDKSGLPSDRFSAERTGGSVSTLTIQRTQQEDSAVYLCASSFQRVRGYTFGSGTRLTVV.

This clone was seen just once. This rearrangement joins TRBV5-1 to TRBJ1-4; D uncertain. The CDR3 loop spans 15 amino acids. CDR1 SGHRS and CDR2 YFSETQ come from the germline V gene. V lost 0 bases to trimming and J lost 8 bases, with 14 bases between them. CDR3: CASSLARGGGEKLFF. DNA of the CDR3: TGCGCCAGCAGCTTGGCCCGGGGTGGTGGCGAAAAACTGTTTTTT.

This clone has only one observation. The chain employs TRBV6-4 and TRBJ2-7; 8 positions match TRBD1. V lost 6 bases, J lost 7 bases, and 17 bases stayed unmatched. Germline V CDR1 and CDR2: MRHNA, SNTAGT. The CDR3 totals 16 residues. The CDR3 protein is CASSTPPGQVGGEQYF. The CDR3 DNA reads as TGTGCCAGCAGCACACCGCCGGGACAGGTGGGCGGGGAGCAGTACTTC.

The DNA of the CDR3 is TGTGCCAGCAGTTACAGTAGCGGGAGAACAGATACGCAGTATTTT. Encoded protein: CASSYSSGRTDTQYF. The chain uses TRBV6-6 and TRBJ2-3; 9 bases are shared with TRBD2. Trimming removed 2 bases from V and 3 bases from J; junction bases left unmatched: 3. Germline CDR1 and CDR2: MNHNY and SVGAGI (reference sequence). This CDR3 is built from 15 residues.

The V and J genes are TRBV5-4 and TRBJ2-1; 10 nucleotides match TRBD2. J lost 1 base, V lost 1 base, and 2 bases had no gene match. The CDR3 is made up of 16 amino acids. The germline CDR1 and CDR2 sequences are SGHNT and YYREEE (reference sequence). CDR3 coding DNA: TGTGCCAGCAGCTTGCTAGCGGGAGAGTCCTACAATGAGCAGTTCTTC. It yields the protein CASSLLAGESYNEQFF.

CDR3 residues: CASSRGAEYTDTQYF. In DNA form, the CDR3 reads TGTGCCAGCAGCCGAGGAGCGGAGTACACAGATACGCAGTATTTT. This chain joins TRBV27 and TRBJ2-3; TRBD2 is a possible D gene (5 bases). Germline CDR1 MNHEY, CDR2 SMNVEV (reference sequence). Between the trimmed V and J ends, which lost 6 bases and 2 bases, there was a span of 15 bases. The CDR3 loop spans 15 amino acids.

This clone was detected only once. The chain links TRBV5-1 to TRBJ2-1; D not resolved. With 2 bases removed from V and 5 bases from J, the gap between germline ends came to 8 bases. The germline CDR1 and CDR2 sequences are SGHRS and YFSETQ. CDR3 length equals 13 residues. The CDR3 sequence: CASSFLSNNEQFF. CDR3 in DNA: TGCGCCAGCAGCTTCCTAAGTAACAATGAGCAGTTCTTC. Combining the CDR3 with reference TRBV5-1 and TRBJ2-1 gives the whole variable domain KAGVTQTPRYLIKTRGQQVTLSCSPISGHRSVSWYQQTPGQGLQFLFEYFSETQRNKGNFPGRFSGRQFSNSRSEMNVSTLELGDSALYLCASSFLSNNEQFFGPGTRLTVL.

The DNA for the CDR3 is TGTGCCAGCAGCCCTGTCGGCTATGGCTACACCTTC. This codes for CASSPVGYGYTF. The chain uses TRBV6-1 and TRBJ1-2; unclear D gene. The V end was cut by 6 bases, the J end by 4 bases, with 9 bases between. This CDR3 spans 12 amino acids. Germline V CDR1 and CDR2: MNHNS, SASEGT.

The chain is built from TRBV6-1 and TRBJ2-1; tentative D call: TRBD2 (6 bases). Looked up from germline, CDR1 is MNHNS and CDR2 is SASEGT. The CDR3 is made up of 13 amino acids. The germline V and J ends were trimmed by 4 bases and 9 bases, with 13 bases remaining between them. In DNA form, the CDR3 reads TGTGCCAGCAGTGCTCCGGGGGTAGGTGAGCAGTTCTTC. Residues: CASSAPGVGEQFF.

V usage is TRBV9 and J usage is TRBJ2-7, with 9 positions matching TRBD2. CDR3 size: 15 residues. Germline V gives CDR1 SGDLS, CDR2 YYNGEE. V was clipped by 3 bases and J by 0 bases; unmatched bases: 4. CDR3 sequence: CASSESSGSSYEQYF. CDR3 in DNA: TGTGCCAGCAGCGAAAGTAGCGGGAGCTCCTACGAGCAGTACTTC.

The V and J genes are TRBV19 and TRBJ1-6, with D possibly being TRBD1 (5 bases). The V end was cut by 9 bases, the J end by 2 bases, with 14 bases between. This CDR3 is built from 15 residues. The germline V gene encodes CDR1 LNHDA and CDR2 SQIVND (reference sequence). CDR3 sequence reads: CASSRGGAYNSPLHF. The CDR3 nucleotides read TGTGCCAGCTCCCGGGGGGGGGCCTATAATTCACCCCTCCACTTT.

For the CDR3, the DNA is TGTGCCAGCAGCGGACAGGTAGGCGAGCAGTACTTC. Translating gives CASSGQVGEQYF. The V gene is TRBV6-6, the J gene TRBJ2-7, with TRBD1 matching over 7 bases. The CDR3 consists of 12 residues. Germline values: CDR1 MNHNY, CDR2 SVGAGI (reference sequence). The junction had 5 bases not matched to a gene; V was cut back by 6 bases and J by 6 bases.